The sequence of this T cell receptor (beta chain) was determined in a study of blood T cell repertoires in COVID-19. Study-level background: Acute and convalescent COVID-19 specimens originated in the United States, Italy and Spain. PBMCs, B-cell-depleted T cells, or T cells were the source of the cDNA or gDNA that made up the material.

Germline V gene sequence: CDR1 SGHKS, CDR2 YYEKEE (reference sequence). The CDR3 is made up of 15 amino acids. Losses at the gene ends were 4 bases for V and 5 bases for J; bases not matched to a gene: 9. As handled by the study authors: Estimation of nucleated cell counts relied on the amplification of reference gene primers. Clones were read by immunoSEQ multiplex PCR, and TCRdb kept only the in-frame ones, dropping some. The V and J calls and the clone size are those of that table, but D and trimming were determined from the DNA. The sample records 200,000 to 250,000 clones, 80% being singletons. The sample comprised peripheral blood. V usage is TRBV5-5 and J usage is TRBJ2-5; 9 nucleotides match TRBD1. This receptor was obtained from a woman between 65 and 79 years old with acute or convalescent COVID-19. The CDR3, as DNA: TGTGCCAGCAGCATCACAGGGGGCGAATATGAGACCCAGTACTTC. This encodes CASSITGGEYETQYF.